A selection of T cell receptor beta chains follows, all from one sample in a study of chemoradiotherapy in HPV16-positive cancers. TCRdb's copy holds only in-frame clones and misses some; the assay was immunoSEQ multiplex PCR. The repertoire holds approximately 38,000 clones, with around 80% as singletons. The specimen was blood, collected from a patient who underwent chemoradiotherapy. The receptors were sampled from a human donor with HPV-associated anogenital cancer. Both conserved end residues are part of each CDR3. A D gene is named only where the DNA matches it firmly. A row's size may be missing; if present it is once, few, many or a size class.

clone size	V gene	D gene	J gene	CDR3 protein	CDR3 DNA
NA	TRBV5-1	TRBD1	TRBJ2-7	CASGNWGTGSDEQYF	TGCGCCAGCGGAAATTGGGGGACAGGGAGCGACGAGCAGTACTTC
NA	TRBV10-3	TRBD2	TRBJ2-3	CAITAGEADTQYF	TGTGCCATCACGGCGGGGGAGGCAGATACGCAGTATTTT
NA	TRBV30	NA	TRBJ2-2	CAWRGWQYRAGELFF	TGTGCCTGGAGAGGGTGGCAGTACAGAGCCGGGGAGCTGTTTTTT
NA	TRBV5-1	NA	TRBJ2-2	CASSRGAYTGELFF	TGCGCCAGCAGCCGCGGGGCGTACACCGGGGAGCTGTTTTTT
NA	TRBV25-1	NA	TRBJ1-2	CASSESFGGGYGYTF	TGTGCCAGCAGTGAATCGTTCGGTGGGGGATATGGCTACACCTTC
once	TRBV7-2	NA	TRBJ2-2	CASRIRGTTGELFF	TGTGCCAGCAGAATACGGGGGACCACCGGGGAGCTGTTTTTT
NA	TRBV7-2	TRBD2	TRBJ2-5	CASSLPSGGGETQYF	TGTGCCAGCAGCCTCCCTAGCGGGGGGGGTGAGACCCAGTACTTC
NA	TRBV5-1	TRBD1	TRBJ2-2	CASKNTGTANTGELFF	TGCGCCAGCAAGAATACCGGGACAGCGAACACCGGGGAGCTGTTTTTT
NA	TRBV6-6	NA	TRBJ1-1	CASSTEVNTEAFF	TGTGCCAGCAGTACGGAGGTGAACACTGAAGCTTTCTTT
NA	TRBV6-1	NA	TRBJ1-5	CASRLQGSNQPQHF	TGTGCCAGCAGGTTGCAGGGGAGCAATCAGCCCCAGCATTTT
NA	TRBV20-1	NA	TRBJ1-2	CSARAPYGYTF	TGCAGTGCTAGAGCCCCCTATGGCTACACCTTC
once	TRBV11-3	NA	TRBJ2-5	CASSLDVQQAQYF	TGTGCCAGCAGCTTAGATGTTCAGCAGGCCCAGTACTTC
NA	TRBV7-2	NA	TRBJ2-2	CASSLVGFGELFF	TGTGCCAGCAGCTTAGTAGGCTTCGGGGAGCTGTTTTTT
NA	TRBV9	TRBD1	TRBJ2-7	CASSVNRDSESYEQYF	TGTGCCAGCAGCGTAAATAGGGACAGCGAATCCTACGAGCAGTACTTC
NA	TRBV27	NA	TRBJ1-4	CASSLLNGDEKLFF	TGTGCCAGCAGTTTATTAAATGGGGATGAAAAACTGTTTTTT
NA	TRBV9	NA	TRBJ1-2	CASSPRENYGYTF	TGTGCCAGCAGCCCCCGGGAGAACTATGGCTACACCTTC
NA	TRBV5-1	TRBD2	TRBJ2-1	CASSSGLAGGRSYNEQFF	TGCGCCAGCAGTTCGGGACTAGCGGGGGGGCGATCCTACAATGAGCAGTTCTTC
NA	TRBV11-2	TRBD2	TRBJ2-5	CASSLDRLAGGETQYF	TGTGCCAGCAGCTTAGATAGGCTAGCGGGGGGAGAGACCCAGTACTTC
NA	TRBV27	NA	TRBJ1-2	CASTPDGNYGYTF	TGTGCCAGCACCCCGGACGGGAACTATGGCTACACCTTC
once	TRBV25-1	TRBD1	TRBJ1-1	CASSWTGRVTEAFF	TGTGCCAGCAGTTGGACAGGGAGGGTCACTGAAGCTTTCTTT
NA	TRBV4-3	NA	TRBJ1-1	CASSQDGRTEAFF	TGCGCCAGCAGCCAAGATGGACGGACTGAAGCTTTCTTT
NA	TRBV5-4	NA	TRBJ2-2	CASSPPPTDTGELFF	TGTGCCAGCAGCCCCCCCCCAACAGACACCGGGGAGCTGTTTTTT
NA	TRBV5-1	NA	TRBJ1-4	CASSLSQGPANEKLFF	TGCGCCAGCAGCTTGTCGCAGGGGCCGGCTAATGAAAAACTGTTTTTT
NA	TRBV5-1	TRBD1	TRBJ1-4	CASSRGGPNEKLFF	TGCGCCAGCAGCAGAGGGGGCCCGAATGAAAAACTGTTTTTT
NA	TRBV28	NA	TRBJ1-1	CASSLGLEAFF	TGTGCCAGCAGTTTAGGGCTTGAAGCTTTCTTT
once	TRBV6-4	NA	TRBJ1-6	CASSDQYNSPLHF	TGTGCCAGCAGTGACCAATATAATTCACCCCTCCACTTT
NA	TRBV4-1	NA	TRBJ1-2	CASSLLKGPPPYGYTF	TGCGCCAGCAGCCTCCTAAAGGGACCGCCGCCCTATGGCTACACCTTC
NA	TRBV21-1	NA	TRBJ2-6	CASSKDGDSGANVLTF	TGTGCCAGCAGCAAAGATGGGGACTCTGGGGCCAACGTCCTGACTTTC
NA	TRBV18	TRBD2	TRBJ2-1	CASSQPGLAGGYNEQFF	TGTGCCAGCTCGCAGCCGGGTCTAGCGGGGGGCTACAATGAGCAGTTCTTC
NA	TRBV15	NA	TRBJ1-5	CATSSSRESAGQPQHF	TGTGCCACCAGCAGCTCCCGGGAGTCGGCGGGCCAGCCCCAGCATTTT
NA	TRBV9	TRBD1	TRBJ2-1	CASSPGTAYNEQFF	TGTGCCAGCAGCCCTGGGACAGCGTACAATGAGCAGTTCTTC
NA	TRBV29-1	NA	TRBJ2-1	CSVQGHRNEQFF	TGCAGCGTACAGGGACACCGGAATGAGCAGTTCTTC
NA	TRBV7-2	NA	TRBJ2-1	CASSLAPTVSSYNEQFF	TGTGCCAGCAGCTTAGCCCCGACAGTGAGCTCCTACAATGAGCAGTTCTTC
NA	TRBV9	NA	TRBJ2-2	CASSVTPKPTGELFF	TGTGCCAGCAGCGTGACCCCAAAACCGACCGGGGAGCTGTTTTTT
NA	TRBV11-2	NA	TRBJ1-3	CASSISDGSGNTIYF	TGTGCCAGCAGTATCTCGGACGGCTCTGGAAACACCATATATTTT
NA	TRBV7-2	TRBD1	TRBJ1-1	CASSPRPGTGNTEAFF	TGTGCCAGCAGCCCACGTCCCGGGACAGGGAACACTGAAGCTTTCTTT
NA	TRBV12-5	TRBD1	TRBJ1-2	CASGGTGQSNYGYTF	TGTGCTAGTGGCGGAACGGGACAGTCTAACTATGGCTACACCTTC
NA	TRBV5-1	NA	TRBJ2-1	CASSLGGSEYNEQFF	TGCGCCAGCAGCTTGGGAGGGAGTGAGTACAATGAGCAGTTCTTC
NA	TRBV7-3	TRBD1	TRBJ2-1	CASSSPGTGGNEQFF	TGTGCCAGCAGCTCACCAGGGACAGGGGGCAATGAGCAGTTCTTC
NA	TRBV7-6	TRBD1	TRBJ1-3	CASSLATGAGNTIYF	TGTGCCAGCAGCTTAGCGACAGGGGCTGGAAACACCATATATTTT